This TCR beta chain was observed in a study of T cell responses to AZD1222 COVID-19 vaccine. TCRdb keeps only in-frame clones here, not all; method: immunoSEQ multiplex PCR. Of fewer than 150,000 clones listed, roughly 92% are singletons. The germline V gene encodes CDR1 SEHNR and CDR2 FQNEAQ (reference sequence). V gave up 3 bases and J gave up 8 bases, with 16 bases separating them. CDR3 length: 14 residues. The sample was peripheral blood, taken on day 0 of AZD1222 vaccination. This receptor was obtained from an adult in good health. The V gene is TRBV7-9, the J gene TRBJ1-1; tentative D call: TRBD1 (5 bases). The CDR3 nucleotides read TGTGCCAGCAGCTTCAGTGCTTGGGGGACCGAAGCTTTCTTT. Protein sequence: CASSFSAWGTEAFF.